The 12 T cell receptor beta chains listed next were all sequenced from one sample in a study of low-dose radiotherapy and immunotherapy resistance in tumors. Time point of the sample: after trial treatment. Treatment specified: LDRT plus nivolumab, ipilimumab, low-dose cyclophosphamide and aspirin (RACIN trial). Alpha and beta chains were covered, as first-strand cDNA relied on TRAV- and TRBV-specific primers. A constant-region primer paired with the V-primer adapter amplified TCRs over about 20 PCR cycles. TCRdb re-derived calls from the reads in MiXCR, one entry per CDR3 protein. The data show fewer than 110,000 distinct CDR3 sequences, less than 25% seen once. Sequenced material: PBMCs, taken after low-dose radiotherapy plus immunotherapy. These receptors were obtained from a male donor with prostate cancer.

V gene TRBV7-2 combines with J gene TRBJ2-1; no reliable D call. Germline V gives CDR1 SGHTA, CDR2 FQGNSA. There are 13 residues in the CDR3. Trimming stripped 1 base from V and 6 bases from J, with 7 bases between. The chain's CDR3 is CASSLGALNEQFF. The CDR3 bases are TGTGCCAGCAGCTTAGGGGCCCTCAATGAGCAGTTCTTC.

The sample holds many counts of this clonotype. V and J are TRBV11-2 and TRBJ2-2; no definite D call. Germline lookup yields CDR1 SGHAT and CDR2 FQNNGV. The CDR3 has 13 residues. Trimming shortened V by 2 bases and J by 3 bases, and 4 bases separated the two germline ends. CDR3 in amino acids: CASSLHHTGELFF. In nucleotides, the CDR3 is TGTGCCAGCAGCTTACACCACACCGGGGAGCTGTTTTTT.

This clonotype has at least ten counts. J is TRBJ2-3 and V is TRBV3-1, with 11 bases identical to TRBD1. The CDR3 has 17 amino acids. Germline CDR1 and CDR2: LGHDT and YNNKEL (reference sequence). V was clipped by 5 bases and J by 0 bases; unmatched bases: 7. The CDR3 DNA is TGTGCCAGCAGCTTAGGGGACAGGGGGACGAGCACAGATACGCAGTATTTT. Translation: CASSLGDRGTSTDTQYF.

The chain links TRBV2 to TRBJ1-2; no clear D gene. This CDR3 contains 13 residues. Per the germline V gene, CDR1 is SNHLY and CDR2 is FYNNEI. Trimming pared 6 bases from V and 8 bases from J, leaving 16 bases between. The DNA of the CDR3 is TGTGCCAGCAGCACCTACGAGCAGTACGGCTACACCTTC. Protein product: CASSTYEQYGYTF.

This clonotype was seen a few times. The genes are TRBV20-1 and TRBJ1-4; 10 bases agree with TRBD1. Germline loops: CDR1 DFQATT, CDR2 SNEGSKA (reference sequence). J gave up 7 bases and V 4 bases, and 3 bases lay outside the gene matches. This CDR3 spans 13 amino acids. This chain's CDR3 is CSAKTGGSEKLFF. The DNA of the CDR3 is TGCAGTGCTAAGACAGGGGGCTCTGAAAAACTGTTTTTT.

This rearrangement joins TRBV24-1 to TRBJ1-5, with no clear D. This CDR3 is built from 12 residues. Germline loops: CDR1 KGHDR, CDR2 SFDVKD. Trimming pared 10 bases from V and 3 bases from J, leaving 9 bases between. The CDR3 sequence: CATANVNQPQHF. CDR3 nucleotides: TGTGCCACTGCAAATGTCAATCAGCCCCAGCATTTT.

This clonotype showed up many times. CDR3 amino acids: CSARGQGALGETQYF. Written as DNA, the CDR3 is TGCAGTGCTAGGGGACAGGGGGCCCTTGGAGAGACCCAGTACTTC. The rearrangement uses TRBV20-1 and TRBJ2-5; 12 nucleotides line up with TRBD1. The CDR3 has 15 amino acids. Germline values: CDR1 DFQATT, CDR2 SNEGSKA (reference sequence). J was trimmed by 4 bases and V by 3 bases; bases with no gene match: 6.

This clonotype was recorded many times. This rearrangement joins TRBV25-1 to TRBJ2-3, with TRBD2 matching over 8 bases. This CDR3 region has 15 residues. The V gene end was trimmed by 7 bases and the J gene end by 5 bases; junction bases not matched to a gene: 11. In germline, CDR1 is MGHDK, CDR2 SYGVNS. The CDR3 here is CASTSGGGREDTQYF. CDR3 DNA: TGTGCCAGCACCTCGGGAGGGGGGAGGGAAGATACGCAGTATTTT. The entire variable domain, with the rest obtained from reference TRBV25-1 and TRBJ2-3, is as follows: EADIYQTPRYLVIGTGKKITLECSQTMGHDKMYWYQQDPGMELHLIHYSYGVNSTEKGDLSSESTVSRIRTEHFPLTLESARPSHTSQYLCASTSGGGREDTQYFGPGTRLTVL.

V is TRBV24-1 and J is TRBJ2-3; D unresolved. CDR3 size: 14 residues. With 2 bases removed from V and 1 base from J, the gap between germline ends came to 6 bases. The V gene's germline CDR1 is KGHDR and CDR2 SFDVKD. The CDR3 spells CATSDYYRTDTQYF. The CDR3 DNA follows: TGTGCCACCAGTGATTATTATCGCACAGATACGCAGTATTTT.

This clonotype was recorded many times. The gene calls are TRBV12-3 or TRBV12-4 and TRBJ2-5; 15 bases map to TRBD2. The CDR3 totals 16 residues. Trimming took 4 bases from V and 3 from J; bases not matched to a gene: 3. The chain's CDR3 is CASSSGLAGGEETQYF. The CDR3 DNA is TGTGCCAGCAGTTCTGGACTAGCGGGGGGGGAAGAGACCCAGTACTTC.

V gene TRBV5-1 combines with J gene TRBJ2-7; D ambiguous. The ends were cut back, 0 bases at V and 6 bases at J, with 10 bases in the middle. Germline V gene lookup returns CDR1 SGHRS and CDR2 YFSETQ. The CDR3 contains 13 residues. Here the CDR3 DNA reads TGCGCCAGCAGCTTGGTAGGCTCGGGCGAGCAGTACTTC. It encodes CASSLVGSGEQYF.

This clonotype was recorded many times. The genes are TRBV27 and TRBJ1-2; D is unclear. Deletions cut 0 bases from V and 0 bases from J, with 8 bases between. The CDR3 runs to 15 residues. Germline CDR1 reads MNHEY; CDR2 reads SMNVEV (reference sequence). CDR3 residues: CASSLSAGSNYGYTF. DNA of the CDR3: TGTGCCAGCAGTTTATCGGCCGGTTCTAACTATGGCTACACCTTC.